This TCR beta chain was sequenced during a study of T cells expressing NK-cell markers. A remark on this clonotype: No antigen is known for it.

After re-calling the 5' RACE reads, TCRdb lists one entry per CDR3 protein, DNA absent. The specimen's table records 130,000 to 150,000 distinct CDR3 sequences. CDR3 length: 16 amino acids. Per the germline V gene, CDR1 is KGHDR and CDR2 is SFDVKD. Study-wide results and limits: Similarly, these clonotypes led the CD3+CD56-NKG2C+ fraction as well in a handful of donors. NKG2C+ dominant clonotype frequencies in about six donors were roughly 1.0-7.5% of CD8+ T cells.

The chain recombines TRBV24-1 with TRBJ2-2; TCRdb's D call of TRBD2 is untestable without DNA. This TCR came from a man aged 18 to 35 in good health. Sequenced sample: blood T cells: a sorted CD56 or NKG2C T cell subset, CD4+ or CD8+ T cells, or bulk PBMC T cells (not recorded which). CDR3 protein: CATSDLETKDTGELFF.